This TCR beta chain was sequenced during a study of shared clonotypes between healthy human individuals. Study in general: The composition of the donors was two women and a few men aged 18 to 49. Findings and limits, study-wide: All-four-donor shared clonotypes had higher generation probabilities than non-shared clonotypes did.

Trimming took 6 bases from V and 5 from J, leaving 11 bases between them. CDR3 length: 13 amino acids. Germline values: CDR1 MNHEY, CDR2 SVGAGI. A note on this clone: What it binds is not known.

Authors' analysis steps: Junction-only immunoSEQ sequences carried no quality scores, so filtering differed. TCRdb keeps only in-frame clones here, not all; method: immunoSEQ multiplex PCR. V and J calls and clone size are copied from that table; D and trimming were computed from the DNA. The data hold 2,100,000 or so clones, with around 95% observed a single time. All participating donors were Caucasian adults from Nashville, Tennessee. The sample taken for sequencing was naive CD4+ T cells sorted from blood. Subset in this sample: CD45RA+ positively selected. The origin of this receptor is a man younger than 35 in good health. The V gene is TRBV6-5, the J gene TRBJ1-5; a possible D gene is TRBD1 (6 bases). CDR3 bases: TGTGCCAGCAGCCGGGGGGCCGATCAGCCCCAGCATTTT. Translated, it gives CASSRGADQPQHF.